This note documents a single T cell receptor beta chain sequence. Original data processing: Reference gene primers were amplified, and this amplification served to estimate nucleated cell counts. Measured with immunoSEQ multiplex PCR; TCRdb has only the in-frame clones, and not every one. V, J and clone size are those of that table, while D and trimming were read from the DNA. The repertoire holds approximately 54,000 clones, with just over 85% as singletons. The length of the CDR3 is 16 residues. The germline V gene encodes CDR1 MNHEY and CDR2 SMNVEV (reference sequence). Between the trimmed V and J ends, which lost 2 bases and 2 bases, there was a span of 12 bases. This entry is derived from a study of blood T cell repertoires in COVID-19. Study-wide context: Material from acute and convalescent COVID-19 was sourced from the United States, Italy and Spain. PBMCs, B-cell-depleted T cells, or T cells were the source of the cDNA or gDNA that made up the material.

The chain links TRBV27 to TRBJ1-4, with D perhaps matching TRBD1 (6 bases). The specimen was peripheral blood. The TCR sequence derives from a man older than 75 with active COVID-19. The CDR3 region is CASSLGWQGTNEKLFF. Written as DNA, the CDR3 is TGTGCCAGCAGTTTAGGGTGGCAGGGGACTAATGAAAAACTGTTTTTT.